This is a list of T cell receptor beta chains from one sample in a study of naive CD8 T cells in extremely preterm neonates. Clones were sequenced by immunoSEQ multiplex PCR, and TCRdb holds only the in-frame ones, with some missing. The table has thousands of clones, approximately 98% seen once. Sample: naive CD8+ T cells from cord blood. Receptors originate from a newborn in good health. Both conserved end residues are part of each CDR3. A D gene is named only where the DNA matches it firmly. The listing skips clone size in some rows; elsewhere it reads once, few, many or a size class.

v_call	j_call	d_call	clone_size	cdr3_nt	cdr3_aa
TRBV9	TRBJ2-3	-	-	TGTGCCAGCAGCGGTCCAGCCGACTTGCCTAACACAGATACGCAGTATTTT	CASSGPADLPNTDTQYF
TRBV11-2	TRBJ2-5	-	-	TGTGCCAGCAGCTCAATATACAGAATGTACCAAGAGACCCAGTACTTC	CASSSIYRMYQETQYF
TRBV7-2	TRBJ1-5	TRBD1	-	TGTGCCAGCAGCTTAGGCCTTTCCAGGGGGAGCAATCAGCCCCAGCATTTT	CASSLGLSRGSNQPQHF
TRBV5-6	TRBJ2-3	-	-	TGTGCCAGCAGCTTGGCCCTCCCTTCAGATACGCAGTATTTT	CASSLALPSDTQYF
TRBV11-2	TRBJ1-1	-	once	TGTGCCAGCAGCTTAGATACAGGGAACACTGAAGCTTTCTTT	CASSLDTGNTEAFF
TRBV9	TRBJ2-1	-	-	TGTGCCAGCAGCGCGGATCCAGCGGATGAGCAGTTCTTC	CASSADPADEQFF
TRBV19	TRBJ2-7	-	-	TGTGCCAGTAGTCCTACAGGGCCCTCCGAGCAGTACTTC	CASSPTGPSEQYF
TRBV7-2	TRBJ2-1	-	-	TGTGCCAGCAGCTTATTTCTGGTCAGGGGCAATGAGCAGTTCTTC	CASSLFLVRGNEQFF
TRBV7-3	TRBJ2-3	-	-	TGTGCCAGCAGCTTATCGGGTGGGAGCACAGATACGCAGTATTTT	CASSLSGGSTDTQYF
TRBV11-1	TRBJ2-2	-	-	TGTGCCAGCAACCCTTTGAGGACAGGAGGGGACACCGGGGAGCTGTTTTTT	CASNPLRTGGDTGELFF
TRBV9	TRBJ2-7	-	-	TGTGCCAGCAGCGTAGCTGCGACTGGTTACGAGCAGTACTTC	CASSVAATGYEQYF
TRBV5-6	TRBJ2-3	-	-	TGTGCCAGCAGCTTGGCCCCGGGAGATTCAATAAATACGCAGTATTTT	CASSLAPGDSINTQYF
TRBV19	TRBJ2-7	TRBD2	-	TGTGCCAGAAGGAAGGGGAGGGTTTCCTACGAGCAGTACTTC	CARRKGRVSYEQYF
TRBV9	TRBJ1-2	TRBD1	-	TGTGCCAGCAGCGGTCCTCGACAGGGCGTTATCTATGGCTACACCTTC	CASSGPRQGVIYGYTF
TRBV13	TRBJ2-3	TRBD2	-	TGTGCCAGCAGCCCCAGCGGGATCCGAGGCACAGATACGCAGTATTTT	CASSPSGIRGTDTQYF
TRBV19	TRBJ2-1	TRBD1	-	TGTGCCAGTAGTCCAGGGGGCAATGAGCAGTTCTTC	CASSPGGNEQFF
TRBV7-9	TRBJ2-7	TRBD2	-	TGTGCCAGCAGCTTAGCTATGGGACTATCGTCCTACGAGCAGTACTTC	CASSLAMGLSSYEQYF
TRBV28	TRBJ1-2	TRBD1	once	TGTGCCAGCAGTCGGACAGGGCCTAACTATGGCTACACCTTC	CASSRTGPNYGYTF
TRBV11-2	TRBJ2-7	-	-	TGTGCCAGCAGCTTAGCACAGCCCTACGAGCAGTACTTC	CASSLAQPYEQYF
TRBV5-1	TRBJ2-1	TRBD1	-	TGCGCCAGCAGCTTGTGGGACAGGGGCAATGAGCAGTTCTTC	CASSLWDRGNEQFF
TRBV6-5	TRBJ2-7	-	-	TGTGCCAGTACGGGACTGTTCTCCTACGAGCAGTACTTC	CASTGLFSYEQYF
TRBV9	TRBJ2-2	TRBD1	-	TGTGCCAGCAGCGTACCAGACAGGGCCGGGGAGCTGTTTTTT	CASSVPDRAGELFF
TRBV7-9	TRBJ2-5	-	-	TGTGCCAGCCTTGCCGTAGCGGTCTTGGAAGAGACCCAGTACTTC	CASLAVAVLEETQYF
TRBV2	TRBJ2-5	-	-	TGTGCCAGCAGGGAGGACAGCCTCGGGAAATCCCAGTACTTC	CASREDSLGKSQYF
TRBV28	TRBJ1-5	-	-	TGTGCCAGCAGTTTAATGGACTCAACTTATAGCAATCAGCCCCAGCATTTT	CASSLMDSTYSNQPQHF
TRBV28	TRBJ1-2	-	-	TGTGCCAGCAGTTCTCCCCAGGGATTCTATGGCTACACCTTC	CASSSPQGFYGYTF
TRBV28	TRBJ1-4	-	-	TGTGCCAGCAGTTTCGCGGGCCAGAGTAATGAAAAACTGTTTTTT	CASSFAGQSNEKLFF
TRBV6-1	TRBJ2-3	-	-	TGTGCCAGCAGAGTGACAGCCTTCACAGATACGCAGTATTTT	CASRVTAFTDTQYF
TRBV4-2	TRBJ2-7	TRBD2	-	TGTGCCAGCAGCCCAAAGGGAGTAGCGGGAGCCTACGAGCAGTACTTC	CASSPKGVAGAYEQYF
TRBV28	TRBJ2-3	-	-	TGTGCCAGCAGTTTTGTAACTCTTTCAGATACGCAGTATTTT	CASSFVTLSDTQYF
TRBV27	TRBJ1-1	TRBD1	-	TGTGCCAGCAGATCGGACAGGGGGAGTACTGAAGCTTTCTTT	CASRSDRGSTEAFF
TRBV5-1	TRBJ2-7	TRBD2	once	TGCGCCAGCAGCTTGAGCCGGACTAGCTACTCCTACGAGCAGTACTTC	CASSLSRTSYSYEQYF
TRBV13	TRBJ2-7	TRBD2	-	TGTGCCAGCAGCCCCCTTACTACTAGCGGCTCCTACGAGCAGTACTTC	CASSPLTTSGSYEQYF
TRBV28	TRBJ2-7	TRBD1	-	TGTGCCAGCAGCCATACAGGGGGCGAGCAGTACTTC	CASSHTGGEQYF
TRBV2	TRBJ2-7	-	-	TGTGCCAGCAGTGAAGGGGAGGCCGTCGGCGAGCAGTACTTC	CASSEGEAVGEQYF
TRBV7-8	TRBJ2-3	TRBD2	-	TGTGCCAGCAGCCCCAGCGGGACTAGCACAGATACGCAGTATTTT	CASSPSGTSTDTQYF
TRBV7-9	TRBJ2-1	TRBD2	-	TGTGCCAGCAGCTCCCTAGCGGATGAGCAGTTCTTC	CASSSLADEQFF
TRBV10-1	TRBJ2-3	TRBD2	-	TGCGCCAGCACAGGTAGCGGGGGGGCGGTCACAGATACGCAGTATTTT	CASTGSGGAVTDTQYF
TRBV28	TRBJ2-7	-	-	TGTGCCAGCAGTTTACATTGGGTGACAACCCAATCCTACGAGCAGTACTTC	CASSLHWVTTQSYEQYF
TRBV4-3	TRBJ1-4	-	once	TGCGCCAGCAGCCAACTGAGACAGACAACTAATGAAAAACTGTTTTTT	CASSQLRQTTNEKLFF
TRBV21-1	TRBJ1-1	-	-	TGTGCCAGCAGCAAAGTCACGGGGACTGAAGCTTTCTTT	CASSKVTGTEAFF
TRBV4-3	TRBJ2-3	TRBD1	-	TGCGCCAGCAGCCAAACCGGGACAGGGGGCACAGATACGCAGTATTTT	CASSQTGTGGTDTQYF
TRBV14	TRBJ2-5	-	-	TGTGCCAGCAGAACTAGGCAAGAGACCCAGTACTTC	CASRTRQETQYF
TRBV4-1	TRBJ1-4	-	-	TGCGCCAGCAGCCAAGGAGGGGGAAGAGAAAAACTGTTTTTT	CASSQGGGREKLFF
TRBV7-9	TRBJ2-1	TRBD2	-	TGTGCCAGCAGCTCTACTAGCGGGGGCTACAATGAGCAGTTCTTC	CASSSTSGGYNEQFF
TRBV14	TRBJ1-6	TRBD1	-	TGTGCCAGCAGCCCGACAGGGAGCTCCTATAATTCACCCCTCCACTTT	CASSPTGSSYNSPLHF
TRBV4-1	TRBJ2-2	-	once	TGCGCCAGCAGCCAAGATAGGAACACCGGGGAGCTGTTTTTT	CASSQDRNTGELFF
TRBV6-6	TRBJ2-1	-	-	TGTGCCGTACTAGCCAGCTCCTACAATGAGCAGTTCTTC	CAVLASSYNEQFF
TRBV6-1	TRBJ1-2	-	-	TGTGCCAGCAGTGAAGGAGGGGGAACCTATGGCTACACCTTC	CASSEGGGTYGYTF
TRBV23-1	TRBJ1-5	TRBD1	-	TGCGCCAGCAGTCAATCGCGACAGGGAGGATATCAGCCCCAGCATTTT	CASSQSRQGGYQPQHF
TRBV5-1	TRBJ2-4	TRBD2	once	TGCGCCAGCAGCATCGACCCAACTAGCGGGAGCGACATTCAGTACTTC	CASSIDPTSGSDIQYF
TRBV28	TRBJ2-7	-	-	TGTGCCAGCACCTTAGCGCAAGGAGCATCGGGGTACGAGCAGTACTTC	CASTLAQGASGYEQYF
TRBV15	TRBJ2-6	-	-	TGTGCCACCAGCAGAGATAGGAGTGGGGCCAACGTCCTGACTTTC	CATSRDRSGANVLTF
TRBV7-2	TRBJ2-5	TRBD2	-	TGTGCCAGCAGCCCGCGACTAGCGGGGAAAGAGACCCAGTACTTC	CASSPRLAGKETQYF
TRBV4-2	TRBJ1-6	-	-	TGTGCCAGCAGCCAAGATTTTGTAGCGAGCTCCTATAATTCACCCCTCCACTTT	CASSQDFVASSYNSPLHF